A selection of T cell receptor beta chains follows, all from one sample in a study of blood T cell repertoires in COVID-19. Method: immunoSEQ multiplex PCR; TCRdb's copy keeps in-frame clones and lacks some. The table has approximately 90,000 clones, 65% to 85% seen once. Sequences were obtained from peripheral blood. These TCRs come from a woman of 80 years or more with active or convalescent COVID-19. The CDR3 runs from the conserved cysteine through the conserved F or W. Each record gives: CDR3 length, V gene, clone size, J gene, D gene, CDR3 DNA, CDR3 protein. The D gene is left open where the match is weak. Clone size is given for some rows only: seen once, a few or many times, or a class if the clone is expanded.

15	TRBV11-2	-	TRBJ2-5	-	TGTGCCAGCAGCTTCCGGCGAGGGGGCCAAGAGACCCAGTACTTC	CASSFRRGGQETQYF
16	TRBV13	-	TRBJ2-1	TRBD1	TGTGCCAGCAGCTTAGAAAGGACAGGGAATAACAATGAGCAGTTCTTC	CASSLERTGNNNEQFF
13	TRBV4-3	-	TRBJ2-3	-	TGCGCCAGCAGCCAAGATCGAGAAGATACGCAGTATTTT	CASSQDREDTQYF
13	TRBV10-1	-	TRBJ2-1	TRBD2	TGCGCCAGCAGCCCGACTAGCGGGAGTAAGCAGTTCTTC	CASSPTSGSKQFF
15	TRBV28	-	TRBJ1-5	-	TGTGCCAGCAGTCTCCAAGTTGGGGAGGATCAGCCCCAGCATTTT	CASSLQVGEDQPQHF
17	TRBV28	-	TRBJ1-1	TRBD1	TGTGCCAGCAGGGATTATAGGACAGGGACGATGTATACTGAAGCTTTCTTT	CASRDYRTGTMYTEAFF
14	TRBV28	few	TRBJ1-3	-	TGTGCCACCGGGACACCTAACTCTGGAAACACCATATATTTT	CATGTPNSGNTIYF
15	TRBV14	-	TRBJ1-2	-	TGTGCCAGCAGCCCCCCTCTTCGGGGGGCCTATGGCTACACCTTC	CASSPPLRGAYGYTF
15	TRBV10-3	-	TRBJ2-7	-	TGTGCCATCAGTGAAGACCAGGGCAGCTCCTACGAGCAGTACTTC	CAISEDQGSSYEQYF
14	TRBV18	-	TRBJ1-2	-	TGTGCCAGCTCACCATACAGGGAAAACTATGGCTACACCTTC	CASSPYRENYGYTF
12	TRBV11-1	-	TRBJ1-1	-	TGTGCCAGCAGCTTAGTAGCGACTGAAGCTTTCTTT	CASSLVATEAFF
15	TRBV5-1	-	TRBJ2-3	TRBD1	TGCGCCAGCAGCCCGGGGGACAGGACATCAGATACGCAGTATTTT	CASSPGDRTSDTQYF
11	TRBV5-8	few	TRBJ1-5	-	TGTGCCAGCAGCTCGAATCAGCCCCAGCATTTT	CASSSNQPQHF
14	TRBV2	few	TRBJ1-2	TRBD1	TGTGCCAGCAGTGAAGGACAGGGAGTCTATGGCTACACCTTC	CASSEGQGVYGYTF
16	TRBV28	-	TRBJ2-5	TRBD2	TGTGCCAGCAGTTCACGGACTAGATGGGCCCGGAAGACCCAGTACTTC	CASSSRTRWARKTQYF
13	TRBV3-1/TRBV3-2	-	TRBJ2-7	-	TGTGCCAGCAGCCATCCTGTTAGTCACGAGCAGTACTTC	CASSHPVSHEQYF
15	TRBV7-9	-	TRBJ1-2	TRBD1	TGTGCCAGCAGCGCCCAGACAGGGACAGACTATGGCTACACCTTC	CASSAQTGTDYGYTF
15	TRBV5-4	-	TRBJ1-2	TRBD1	TGTGCCAGCAGCTCCGGGACAGGGACCAACTATGGCTACACCTTC	CASSSGTGTNYGYTF
13	TRBV12-3/TRBV12-4	once	TRBJ1-2	-	TGTGCCAGCGTTCGTTTCTCTAACTATGGCTACACCTTC	CASVRFSNYGYTF
14	TRBV12-5	-	TRBJ1-4	-	TGTGCTAGTGGTTTCGGGGGGATCGGTGAAAAACTGTTTTTT	CASGFGGIGEKLFF
16	TRBV7-9	-	TRBJ2-3	TRBD2	TGTGCCAGCAGCCCCGGGACTAGCGGGAGAAGGGATACGCAGTATTTT	CASSPGTSGRRDTQYF
15	TRBV2	-	TRBJ2-3	-	TGTGCCAGCAGTGGCCAGTCTAGAAGCACAGATACGCAGTATTTT	CASSGQSRSTDTQYF
17	TRBV28	-	TRBJ2-5	TRBD1	TGTGCCAGCAGTGGTCCACTACGGGACAGGGGTGATGAGACCCAGTACTTC	CASSGPLRDRGDETQYF
17	TRBV9	-	TRBJ2-7	TRBD1	TGTGCCAGCAGCGTAGCACCACCGGGACAGGGTGGAAGCGAGCAGTACTTC	CASSVAPPGQGGSEQYF
14	TRBV5-1	-	TRBJ2-1	-	TGCGCCAGCAGCTTTAATAGCCACAACAATGAGCAGTTCTTC	CASSFNSHNNEQFF
13	TRBV6-5	-	TRBJ1-2	TRBD1	TGTGCCACTCTCTGGACAGGCGGTGTTGGCTACACCTTC	CATLWTGGVGYTF
13	TRBV4-2	few	TRBJ2-1	-	TGTGCCAGCAGCCAAGAGGGGAGGAGGTTGCAGTTCTTC	CASSQEGRRLQFF
13	TRBV6-5	-	TRBJ1-2	-	TGTGCCAGCAGGAACAGGGTTAGCTATGGCTACACCTTC	CASRNRVSYGYTF
13	TRBV18	-	TRBJ1-4	-	TGTGCCAGCCGGACAGCAACTAATGAAAAACTGTTTTTT	CASRTATNEKLFF
13	TRBV7-9	once	TRBJ1-5	-	TGTGCCAGCAGCCCGAGCTTTAATCAGCCCCAGCATTTT	CASSPSFNQPQHF
14	TRBV6-1	-	TRBJ1-1	-	TGTGCCAGCAGTGAAGCAGGGGGTGACACTGAAGCTTTCTTT	CASSEAGGDTEAFF
16	TRBV6-6	many	TRBJ1-1	TRBD1	TGTGCCAGCAGTTACCCACAGGGGGCGAGGAACACTGAAGCTTTCTTT	CASSYPQGARNTEAFF
14	TRBV11-2	-	TRBJ2-3	TRBD1	TGTGCCAGCAGCCCGGCCGGACAGGGAGATACGCAGTATTTT	CASSPAGQGDTQYF
15	TRBV5-1	-	TRBJ2-5	-	TGCGCCAGCAGCTTGGAACCCTCCCGCGGAGAGACCCAGTACTTC	CASSLEPSRGETQYF
14	TRBV28	-	TRBJ2-7	-	TGTGCCAGCTTACCGCGTAGCCGGAGTTACGAGCAGTACTTC	CASLPRSRSYEQYF
13	TRBV5-4	-	TRBJ1-1	-	TGTGCCAGCAGCCGAGGACAGATTCCTGAAGCTTTCTTT	CASSRGQIPEAFF
15	TRBV5-8	-	TRBJ2-1	TRBD2	TGTGCCAGCAGCCTCAGCGGGGGTCTCTTCAATGAGCAGTTCTTC	CASSLSGGLFNEQFF
14	TRBV27	-	TRBJ1-5	TRBD1	TGTGCCAGCACCAGACAGGGAGGAAGTCAGCCCCAGCATTTT	CASTRQGGSQPQHF
16	TRBV4-1	-	TRBJ1-4	TRBD1	TGCGCCAGCAGCCAAGGGTCTCAGGGGGGTTCTCGGAAACTGTTTTTT	CASSQGSQGGSRKLFF
15	TRBV7-2	-	TRBJ2-1	TRBD2	TGTGCCAGCAGCTTAGAGTCGGGGGGGCGTAATGAGCAGTTCTTC	CASSLESGGRNEQFF
11	TRBV7-3	-	TRBJ2-1	-	TGTGCCAGCAGCATAGGGGATGAGCAGTTCTTC	CASSIGDEQFF
15	TRBV19	-	TRBJ1-1	TRBD1	TGTGCCAGTAGTACCAATCCTCCGGGACAGAGCGAAGCTTTCTTT	CASSTNPPGQSEAFF
15	TRBV7-2	few	TRBJ1-2	-	TGTGCCAGCAGCTTAGTTTACGGTAGTACCTATGGCTACACCTTC	CASSLVYGSTYGYTF
16	TRBV9	-	TRBJ2-5	TRBD2	TGTGCCAGCAGCCCCCAAGGGGTAGCGGGAGTAGAGACCCAGTACTTC	CASSPQGVAGVETQYF
15	TRBV7-2	-	TRBJ1-2	-	TGTGCCAGCAGCTTAGGCGGGGGGGCCCCCGGTGGCTACACCTTC	CASSLGGGAPGGYTF
11	TRBV5-1	-	TRBJ1-1	-	TGCGCCAGCAGGGACTTAACTGAAGCTTTCTTT	CASRDLTEAFF
12	TRBV5-5	-	TRBJ2-7	-	TGTGCCAGCAGCTCCGGGACCTACGAGCAGTACTTC	CASSSGTYEQYF
17	TRBV6-4	-	TRBJ1-4	-	TGTGCCAGCAGTGACGGCAGGGTGTTAGGGTCTAATGAAAAACTGTTTTTT	CASSDGRVLGSNEKLFF
13	TRBV18	-	TRBJ1-1	-	TGTGCCAGCTCGATCGACAGAAACACTGAAGCTTTCTTT	CASSIDRNTEAFF
14	TRBV3-1/TRBV3-2	-	TRBJ1-2	-	TGTGCCAGCAGCCAAGGCGAGACAAACTATGGCTACACCTTC	CASSQGETNYGYTF
14	TRBV28	-	TRBJ2-5	TRBD1	TGTGCCAGCTATGACAGGGGCAACCAAGAGACCCAGTACTTC	CASYDRGNQETQYF
13	TRBV6-5	-	TRBJ1-5	-	TGTGCCAGCAAGGGGGGGCGGGATCAGCCCCAGCATTTT	CASKGGRDQPQHF
13	TRBV29-1	once	TRBJ1-5	TRBD1	TGCAGCGTTTCCGGACAGGGTGGTCAGCCCCAGCATTTT	CSVSGQGGQPQHF
14	TRBV7-3	-	TRBJ2-2	-	TGTGCCAGCAGCGCTTCGGAGGTAGCCGGGGAGCTGTTTTTT	CASSASEVAGELFF
14	TRBV29-1	-	TRBJ2-7	TRBD1	TGCAGCGTTGAGTTGGGACAGGGGCCCTACGAGCAGTACTTC	CSVELGQGPYEQYF
14	TRBV20-1	-	TRBJ2-1	-	TGCAGTGCTAGTGATAGGGGGAGCGTGAATGAGCAGTTCTTC	CSASDRGSVNEQFF
14	TRBV5-1	-	TRBJ2-3	-	TGCGCCAGCAGGTCCTCCGTAGCATCAGATACGCAGTATTTT	CASRSSVASDTQYF
17	TRBV5-6	once	TRBJ2-7	-	TGTGCCAGCAGCTCTCCCCACAGGGTCGTCGTGGACTACGAGCAGTACTTC	CASSSPHRVVVDYEQYF
13	TRBV2	-	TRBJ2-3	-	TGTGCCAGCAAGGGGGGGGCCCGGGATACGCAGTATTTT	CASKGGARDTQYF
15	TRBV7-7	many	TRBJ2-3	TRBD2	TGTGCCAGCAGCTCTGGACTAGGCCCGGCAGATACGCAGTATTTT	CASSSGLGPADTQYF